The 18 T cell receptor beta chains given below trace back to one sample, sequenced in a study of blood T cell repertoires in COVID-19. Clones were read by immunoSEQ multiplex PCR, and TCRdb kept only the in-frame ones, dropping some. The table has 110,000 or so clones, 84% seen once. The sequencing input was peripheral blood. Every receptor here comes from a woman aged 40 to 55 with acute or convalescent COVID-19.

The V gene is TRBV2, the J gene TRBJ2-5; TRBD1 is a possible D gene (6 bases). The CDR3 is 15 residues long. V lost 2 bases and J 4 bases, leaving 14 bases between the germline ends. Germline V gene sequence: CDR1 SNHLY, CDR2 FYNNEI. The CDR3 sequence is CASSERRTVLETQYF. The CDR3, as DNA: TGTGCCAGCAGTGAACGTAGGACAGTACTAGAGACCCAGTACTTC.

This rearrangement joins TRBV20-1 to TRBJ2-1; 7 positions match TRBD2. Germline CDR1 reads DFQATT; CDR2 reads SNEGSKA (reference sequence). The CDR3 consists of 11 residues. Losses at the gene ends were 2 bases for V and 12 bases for J; bases not matched to a gene: 4. The CDR3 region has the DNA TGCAGTGCTAGAACTAGCGACAGGCAGTTCTTC. Its translation: CSARTSDRQFF.

The J gene is TRBJ2-3, the V gene TRBV5-5; perhaps TRBD1 as D (6 bases). The germline V gene has CDR1 SGHKS and CDR2 YYEKEE (reference sequence). The CDR3 loop spans 13 amino acids. The V and J ends lost 6 bases and 1 base respectively, with 9 bases between them. The CDR3 DNA reads TGTGCCAGCATGGGGGCTGGCACAGATACGCAGTATTTT. Translated: CASMGAGTDTQYF.

This rearrangement joins TRBV6-5 to TRBJ2-3, with 8 bases fitting TRBD2. There are 13 residues in the CDR3. V lost 8 bases to trimming and J lost 8 bases; unmatched junction nucleotides: 9. The germline gives CDR1 MNHEY, CDR2 SVGAGI. CDR3 sequence reads: CASASGLKGTQYF. Here the CDR3 DNA reads TGTGCCAGCGCTAGCGGGCTTAAGGGTACGCAGTATTTT.

The rearrangement joins TRBV7-2 to TRBJ2-1, with 9 bases that match TRBD2. CDR3 length equals 16 residues. The junction had 4 bases not matched to a gene; V was cut back by 1 base and J by 3 bases. CDR1 and CDR2 (germline): SGHTA, FQGNSA. CDR3 sequence (DNA): TGTGCCAGCAGCTTAGATCGGCGGGGGGGCTACAATGAGCAGTTCTTC. It encodes CASSLDRRGGYNEQFF.

This clone has more than one count but fewer than ten. The chain employs TRBV19 and TRBJ1-4; D possibly corresponds to TRBD1 (6 bases). Trimming stripped 3 bases from V and 1 base from J, with 9 bases between. CDR1 and CDR2 from the germline V gene are LNHDA and SQIVND (reference sequence). The CDR3 loop spans 15 amino acids. CDR3 protein: CASSMSGETNEKLFF. The DNA of the CDR3 is TGTGCCAGTAGTATGTCAGGGGAAACTAATGAAAAACTGTTTTTT.

This chain connects TRBV6-5 to TRBJ1-6; D call uncertain. CDR3 length equals 12 residues. The germline V and J ends were trimmed by 6 bases and 7 bases, with 7 bases remaining between them. Germline V gene data show CDR1 as MNHEY and CDR2 as SVGAGI. The CDR3 here is CASRDSNSPLHF. The DNA for the CDR3 is TGTGCCAGCAGAGACTCCAATTCACCCCTCCACTTT.

The rearrangement uses TRBV19 and TRBJ2-2; 8 bases align to TRBD2. The V gene end was trimmed by 3 bases and the J gene end by 2 bases; junction bases not matched to a gene: 5. Germline V lookup: CDR1 LNHDA, CDR2 SQIVND (reference sequence). The CDR3 is 16 amino acids. CDR3 DNA: TGTGCCAGTAGTATCGGGACTAGGGCAAACACCGGGGAGCTGTTTTTT. Residues: CASSIGTRANTGELFF.

This clone was observed once. The CDR3 region is CASSLRGIEAFF. The CDR3 DNA is TGTGCCAGCAGCTTGAGGGGAATTGAAGCTTTCTTT. The rearrangement joins TRBV5-4 to TRBJ1-1; D might be TRBD1 (5 bases). Germline V lookup: CDR1 SGHNT, CDR2 YYREEE (reference sequence). Trimming took 1 base from V and 7 from J, leaving 8 bases between them. The CDR3 has 12 residues.

The chain couples TRBV5-1 to TRBJ1-1, with D possibly matching TRBD1 (5 bases). CDR3 length: 14 amino acids. Germline CDR1 is SGHRS and CDR2 is YFSETQ. Deletions cut 5 bases from V and 0 bases from J, with 11 bases between. Here the CDR3 reads CASRLGAMNTEAFF. CDR3 bases: TGCGCCAGCAGGCTAGGGGCCATGAACACTGAAGCTTTCTTT.

V is TRBV2 and J is TRBJ2-7, with D possibly TRBD2 on 7 matching bases. Trimming removed 7 bases at V and 7 bases at J, with 14 bases between. Germline lookup yields CDR1 SNHLY and CDR2 FYNNEI. The CDR3 loop spans 12 amino acids. The CDR3 sequence: CASMGGGREQYF. CDR3 nucleotides: TGTGCCAGCATGGGGGGGGGCCGGGAGCAGTACTTC.

This clone was recorded once. This rearrangement joins TRBV19 to TRBJ1-1; 7 bases match TRBD1. With V trimmed by 1 base and J by 1 base, 9 bases remained unmatched. The CDR3 contains 17 residues. Looked up from germline, CDR1 is LNHDA and CDR2 is SQIVND (reference sequence). The CDR3 coding sequence is TGTGCCAGTAGTATAGGGGGCACAGGGGACTGGAACACTGAAGCTTTCTTT. Its protein product is CASSIGGTGDWNTEAFF.

The rearrangement joins TRBV2 to TRBJ2-1; D is ambiguous. The CDR3 contains 13 residues. Trimming cost V 4 bases and J 15 bases, with 19 bases left between them. The germline V gene has CDR1 SNHLY and CDR2 FYNNEI. The CDR3 DNA sequence: TGTGCCAGCAGTGTGGGCAGGCCGACCGTCCGGTTCTTC. It specifies CASSVGRPTVRFF.

The chain couples TRBV6-5 to TRBJ1-2, with a tentative D call TRBD1 (5 bases). CDR1 is MNHEY and CDR2 is SVGAGI in the germline V gene. The CDR3 is made up of 12 amino acids. V was trimmed by 10 bases and J by 14 bases, leaving 23 bases between them. CDR3 residues: CATQTPQGLPTF. In DNA form, the CDR3 reads TGTGCCACCCAAACTCCCCAGGGCCTTCCTACCTTC.

This sequence joins TRBV6-5 and TRBJ1-2; 7 nucleotides agree with TRBD1. After removal of 7 bases from V and 3 bases from J, the junction contained 5 bases not matched to a gene. Germline V gene data show CDR1 as MNHEY and CDR2 as SVGAGI. The CDR3 is 13 amino acids. DNA of the CDR3: TGTGCCAGCAACCCGGGACAGCACTATGGCTACACCTTC. Translating gives CASNPGQHYGYTF.

The rearrangement joins TRBV7-2 to TRBJ2-7; weak D call: TRBD2 (5 bases). The CDR3 runs 14 residues. Germline loops: CDR1 SGHTA, CDR2 FQGNSA. V lost 1 base and J lost 6, with 13 bases in between. CDR3 residues: CASSLVGLETEQYF. CDR3 DNA: TGTGCCAGCAGCTTAGTCGGACTCGAGACCGAGCAGTACTTC.

The chain recombines TRBV9 with TRBJ2-3; 12 bases agree with TRBD2. The CDR3 contains 17 residues. Losses at the gene ends were 4 bases for V and 5 bases for J; bases not matched to a gene: 11. Looked up from germline, CDR1 is SGDLS and CDR2 is YYNGEE. This CDR3 is CASSPQASGGAGDTQYF. DNA of the CDR3: TGTGCCAGCAGCCCCCAGGCTAGCGGGGGGGCGGGAGATACGCAGTATTTT. Drawing the rest from reference TRBV9 and TRBJ2-3, the complete variable domain is DSGVTQTPKHLITATGQRVTLRCSPRSGDLSVYWYQQSLDQGLQFLIQYYNGEERAKGNILERFSAQQFPDLHSELNLSSLELGDSALYFCASSPQASGGAGDTQYFGPGTRLTVL.

The chain combines TRBV7-8 with TRBJ1-3; possible D gene TRBD1, 5 bases. Trimming left V 5 bases short and J 0 bases short, with 17 bases between. Germline V gene data show CDR1 as SGHVS and CDR2 as FQNEAQ. The CDR3 length is 17 residues. CDR3 residues: CASSARPRQTSGNTIYF. The CDR3 coding sequence is TGTGCCAGCAGCGCGCGACCTAGACAGACCTCTGGAAACACCATATATTTT.